Below, 8 T cell receptor beta chains from the same sample are listed, as sequenced in a study of early stage breast cancer tumors. The method was immunoSEQ multiplex PCR; TCRdb's version includes in-frame clones alone and lacks a portion of them. The data show 20,000 to 25,000 clones, with about three quarters seen just once and approximately 30% held by the top ten. Specimen: blood. These receptors originate from a person aged 55 to 75 with breast cancer.

This rearrangement joins TRBV29-1 to TRBJ2-5; TRBD2 is a possible D gene (6 bases). The V end was cut by 8 bases, the J end by 5 bases, with 15 bases between. The CDR3 has 12 residues. The germline CDR1 and CDR2 sequences are SQVTM and ANQGSEA. The CDR3 loop reads CSFLDGGETQYF. DNA of the CDR3: TGCAGCTTCCTTGACGGAGGGGAGACCCAGTACTTC.

The chain combines TRBV11-2 with TRBJ1-1, with D tentatively TRBD1 (6 bases). Germline V CDR1 and CDR2: SGHAT, FQNNGV. V lost 5 bases and J 3 bases, leaving 10 bases between the germline ends. The CDR3 is 13 amino acids. The CDR3 DNA reads as TGTGCCAGCAGCAAAGGGGGGTACACTGAAGCTTTCTTT. Protein: CASSKGGYTEAFF. The full variable domain, completed using reference TRBV11-2 and TRBJ1-1, is EAGVAQSPRYKIIEKRQSVAFWCNPISGHATLYWYQQILGQGPKLLIQFQNNGVVDDSQLPKDRFSAERLKGVDSTLKIQPAKLEDSAVYLCASSKGGYTEAFFGQGTRLTVV.

This clone was recorded only once. The CDR3 DNA reads as TGTGCCAGCAGCTACCATTTGGGGGATTTAAACTCCTACGAGCAGTACTTC. It specifies CASSYHLGDLNSYEQYF. This chain uses TRBV5-6 with TRBJ2-7; either TRBD1 or TRBD2 may fit D (5 bases each). V gave up 3 bases and J gave up 0 bases, with 19 bases separating them. The CDR3 loop spans 17 amino acids. Germline lookup yields CDR1 SGHDT and CDR2 YYEEEE.

This chain joins TRBV11-2 and TRBJ2-5, with D uncertain. CDR1 SGHAT and CDR2 FQNNGV come from the germline V gene. This CDR3 region has 14 residues. V dropped 1 base and J dropped 5 bases, with 11 bases sitting between them. CDR3 sequence (DNA): TGTGCCAGCAGCTTAGCAGGTAGTATGGAGACCCAGTACTTC. Translating gives CASSLAGSMETQYF.

This rearrangement joins TRBV19 to TRBJ2-5; D is unresolved. Germline V gene lookup returns CDR1 LNHDA and CDR2 SQIVND (reference sequence). The CDR3 has 12 residues. V was shortened by 5 bases and J by 2 bases, with 6 bases between the two germline ends. DNA of the CDR3: TGTGCCAGTAGTTCCACTCAAGAGACCCAGTACTTC. Protein sequence: CASSSTQETQYF.

The chain combines TRBV11-3 with TRBJ2-7, with 10 bases aligning to TRBD1. The CDR3 runs to 14 residues. V shed 5 bases and J 3 bases; nucleotides not matched to a gene: 4. Germline V gives CDR1 SGHNT, CDR2 YENEEA. CDR3 loop: CASSEGQGDYEQYF. As DNA, the CDR3 is TGTGCCAGCAGCGAAGGACAGGGGGACTACGAGCAGTACTTC.

The chain joins TRBV2 to TRBJ2-7, with 8 bases lining up with TRBD2. The ends lost 3 bases at V and 4 bases at J; junction bases unmatched: 5. The CDR3 has 14 amino acids. Per germline, CDR1 SNHLY and CDR2 FYNNEI. Here the CDR3 DNA reads TGTGCCAGCAGTGAGGCGCGGGGGGTTTACGAGCAGTACTTC. Amino acid sequence: CASSEARGVYEQYF. The full variable domain, completed using reference TRBV2 and TRBJ2-7, is EPEVTQTPSHQVTQMGQEVILRCVPISNHLYFYWYRQILGQKVEFLVSFYNNEISEKSEIFDDQFSVERPDGSNFTLKIRSTKLEDSAMYFCASSEARGVYEQYFGPGTRLTVT.

The chain is built from TRBV6-6 and TRBJ2-7, with D unclear. With 3 bases removed from V and 4 bases from J, the gap between germline ends came to 16 bases. The CDR3 extends over 15 amino acids. Germline values: CDR1 MNHNY, CDR2 SVGAGI (reference sequence). The CDR3 region has the DNA TGTGCCAGCAGTTATCCCCCACCCGACGGTTACGAGCAGTACTTC. This sequence encodes CASSYPPPDGYEQYF.